This T cell receptor beta chain was captured in a study of PD-1 blockade in classical Hodgkin lymphoma. Study-level background: Nivolumab was given intravenously to patients at 3 mg/kg every 2 weeks. Points from the study as a whole: Patients starting nivolumab under 1 year after ASCT were excluded. Diversity similar to that of newly diagnosed patients was seen at baseline in complete responders.

With no exception, relapse followed autologous stem cell transplantation in all patients, and brentuximab vedotin exposure varied. The CDR3 consists of 14 residues. Germline V gene sequence: CDR1 SNHLY, CDR2 FYNNEI. Trimming removed 7 bases at V and 4 bases at J, with 14 bases between. In regard to this clone: Its antigen is not known.

Data came from immunoSEQ multiplex PCR; TCRdb stores just in-frame clones and leaves some out. This sample has approximately 160,000 clones, with around 73% found just once. The receptor's source is a human donor with classical Hodgkin lymphoma. The sample was peripheral blood mononuclear cells (PBMCs), taken before the second cycle of nivolumab. The chain uses TRBV2 and TRBJ2-1; perhaps TRBD1 as D (5 bases). The CDR3 region is CASKPRTLYNEQFF. Written as DNA, the CDR3 is TGTGCCAGCAAGCCTAGGACACTTTACAATGAGCAGTTCTTC.